This TCR beta chain was found in a study of T cell clonality in common variable immunodeficiency. V gave up 1 base and J gave up 2 bases, with 9 bases separating them. CDR3 length equals 14 residues. The V gene's germline CDR1 is GTSNPN and CDR2 SVGIG (reference sequence). Donors gave roughly 4.5 to 8.5 ml heparinized peripheral whole blood. Clones were sequenced by immunoSEQ multiplex PCR, and TCRdb holds only the in-frame ones, with some missing. Recorded here are some 32,000 clones, none singletons. In its sample, this clone was seen many times. The read ends 3 residues early relative to the CDR3; the germline J gene fills the gap.

This TCR came from a person between 18 and 75 years old in good health. This chain uses TRBV30 with TRBJ1-5, with D possibly matching TRBD1 (6 bases). The sample was peripheral blood mononuclear cells. Incomplete CDR3 DNA: TGTGCCTGGAGTGGAGGGGGTGGCAATCAGCCC. Protein: CAWSGGGGNQP. The whole CDR3 reads CAWSGGGGNQPQHF. Complete variable domain (other parts from reference TRBV30 and TRBJ1-5): SQTIHQWPATLVQPVGSPLSLECTVEGTSNPNLYWYRQAAGRGLQLLFYSVGIGQISSEVPQNLSASRPQDRQFILSSKKLLLSDSGFYLCAWSGGGGNQPQHFGDGTRLSIL.